What follows describes a single T cell receptor (beta chain). The sample holds other DNA sequences that translate to the same CDR3. The trim removed 0 bases at V and 5 bases at J, leaving 1 base unmatched. The CDR3 is made up of 13 amino acids. CDR1 is SGHKS, CDR2 YYEKEE, per germline (reference sequence). Methods used by the authors: Amplification of reference gene primers provided the estimated nucleated cell counts. Only in-frame clones appear in the TCRdb table, and some are missing; sequencing was by immunoSEQ multiplex PCR. The D gene and trimming were derived from the DNA, and the V and J assignments and clone size from that table. The sample includes tens of thousands of clones, approximately 87% of them seen just once. These data belong to a study of blood T cell repertoires in COVID-19. Looking at the study overall: PBMCs, B-cell-depleted T cells, or T cells were the source of the cDNA or gDNA that made up the material.

This chain links TRBV5-5 with TRBJ1-1; 7 nucleotides line up with TRBD1. Specimen: peripheral blood. The clonotype was recovered from a woman in her sixties or seventies with acute or convalescent COVID-19. The CDR3 region is CASSLGTGTEAFF. DNA of the CDR3: TGTGCCAGCAGCTTGGGGACAGGTACTGAAGCTTTCTTT.